The 25 T cell receptor beta chains below all came from one sample that was sequenced in a study of CD8 T cells in Susac syndrome. RNA, at about 0.5 to 1 ug, was reverse transcribed with random hexamers. Each CDR3 protein is one row after TCRdb ran MiXCR on the immunoSEQ multiplex PCR reads. The sample consists of about 200,000 distinct CDR3 sequences, over 85% of them appearing once. Sequenced material: CD4+ T cells from PBMCs. These receptors all stem from a human donor in good health.

The chain links TRBV9 to TRBJ1-3; D gene unclear. The ends were cut back, 4 bases at V and 4 bases at J, with 18 bases in the middle. CDR3 size: 16 residues. Germline CDR1 reads SGDLS; CDR2 reads YYNGEE. CDR3 in amino acids: CASSPDPRGFGNTIYF. CDR3 DNA: TGTGCCAGCAGCCCAGACCCTCGGGGATTCGGAAACACCATATATTTT.

The chain is built from TRBV7-2 and TRBJ2-7; D is unclear. This CDR3 has 12 residues. Germline V gives CDR1 SGHTA, CDR2 FQGNSA. V shed 5 bases and J shed 2 bases, with 7 bases lying between them. The CDR3 bases are TGTGCCAGCAGCGACCGACCCTACGAGCAGTACTTC. Translated, it gives CASSDRPYEQYF.

V usage is TRBV30 and J usage is TRBJ1-2; 7 bases line up with TRBD1. This CDR3 region has 14 residues. Trimming removed 2 bases from V and 4 bases from J; junction bases left unmatched: 7. The germline V gene encodes CDR1 GTSNPN and CDR2 SVGIG (reference sequence). The CDR3 sequence: CAWSPDRAGYGYTF. DNA for the CDR3: TGTGCCTGGAGTCCAGACAGGGCGGGCTATGGCTACACCTTC.

V and J are TRBV7-8 and TRBJ2-2; 10 bases map to TRBD2. CDR3 length equals 17 residues. The germline CDR1 and CDR2 sequences are SGHVS and FQNEAQ. The trim removed 4 bases at V and 7 bases at J, leaving 12 bases unmatched. This CDR3 is CASSSPLAGGSIGELFF. CDR3 nucleotide sequence: TGTGCCAGCAGCTCCCCTTTAGCGGGGGGAAGCATCGGGGAGCTGTTTTTT.

The CDR3 is CASRRQGKIGELFF. DNA for the CDR3: TGTGCCAGCAGGAGGCAGGGGAAAATCGGGGAGCTGTTTTTT. The chain links TRBV25-1 to TRBJ2-2, with D possibly being TRBD1 (6 bases). Germline CDR1 MGHDK, CDR2 SYGVNS. The CDR3 sequence is 14 residues long. Trimming took off 6 bases at V and 7 bases at J, with 15 bases between the two ends. Using reference TRBV25-1 and TRBJ2-2 for the parts outside the CDR3, the full variable domain is EADIYQTPRYLVIGTGKKITLECSQTMGHDKMYWYQQDPGMELHLIHYSYGVNSTEKGDLSSESTVSRIRTEHFPLTLESARPSHTSQYLCASRRQGKIGELFFGEGSRLTVL.

The chain is built from TRBV7-2 and TRBJ2-1; D may be TRBD1 (6 bases). Germline-derived CDR1 and CDR2 are SGHTA and FQGNSA. V gave up 8 bases and J gave up 9 bases, with 14 bases separating them. The CDR3 sequence is 12 residues long. The CDR3 region has the DNA TGTGCCAGCGGGGGCACCCGCTTTGAGCAGTTCTTC. This gives the protein CASGGTRFEQFF.

This chain connects TRBV5-1 to TRBJ1-4, with D maybe TRBD1 (6 bases). This CDR3 spans 15 amino acids. Trimming removed 3 bases at V and 0 bases at J, with 9 bases between. Germline CDR1 reads SGHRS; CDR2 reads YFSETQ. CDR3: CASSSRGTTNEKLFF. The DNA for the CDR3 is TGCGCCAGCAGCTCCAGGGGAACAACTAATGAAAAACTGTTTTTT. The full variable domain, rest sourced from reference TRBV5-1 and TRBJ1-4, is KAGVTQTPRYLIKTRGQQVTLSCSPISGHRSVSWYQQTPGQGLQFLFEYFSETQRNKGNFPGRFSGRQFSNSRSEMNVSTLELGDSALYLCASSSRGTTNEKLFFGSGTQLSVL.

The gene calls are TRBV15 and TRBJ2-4, with D possibly matching TRBD1 (5 bases). The ends were cut back, 1 base at V and 10 bases at J, with 14 bases in the middle. Germline V lookup: CDR1 LNHNV, CDR2 YYDKDF (reference sequence). The CDR3 has 14 amino acids. The CDR3 nucleotides read TGTGCCACCAGCAGAGCCCTCAGGGTCCCGATTCAGTACTTC. Residues: CATSRALRVPIQYF.

The chain employs TRBV6-1 and TRBJ2-5, with D tentatively TRBD2 (5 bases). The germline V gene has CDR1 MNHNS and CDR2 SASEGT. Trimming stripped 11 bases from V and 4 bases from J, with 11 bases between. CDR3 size: 11 residues. The CDR3: CAAGMGETQYF. The CDR3 nucleotides read TGTGCCGCCGGGATGGGAGAGACCCAGTACTTC.

The J gene is TRBJ2-3, the V gene TRBV7-8; the D gene is possibly TRBD2 (6 bases). CDR3 length: 15 residues. Germline-derived CDR1 and CDR2 are SGHVS and FQNEAQ. The V and J ends lost 1 base and 1 base respectively, with 9 bases between them. As DNA, the CDR3 is TGTGCCAGCAGCTTAGTGGCTAGCGGCACAGATACGCAGTATTTT. The encoded protein is CASSLVASGTDTQYF.

Here the CDR3 DNA reads TGTGCCAGCAGCTTGGGGACGGCGACTGAAAAACTGTTTTTT. As protein: CASSLGTATEKLFF. This chain uses TRBV5-6 with TRBJ1-4; D gene ambiguous. CDR1 is SGHDT, CDR2 YYEEEE, per germline. The CDR3 has 14 amino acids. The V end lost 0 bases, the J end lost 7 bases, and 10 bases lay between the germline ends.

The DNA for the CDR3 is TGCGCCAGCAGCTCCCGGACAGGTCAGGCCTCCTACGAGCAGTACTTC. This encodes CASSSRTGQASYEQYF. The V call is TRBV5-1, the J call TRBJ2-7; 7 bases are a match to TRBD1. The CDR3 has 16 amino acids. The V gene's germline CDR1 is SGHRS and CDR2 YFSETQ. V was clipped by 3 bases and J by 0 bases; unmatched bases: 9.

CDR3 nucleotide sequence: TGCAGTGCCAGGGACAGCGTCAAAAATCCCTCTACTACTACTCCCTACTACGAGCAGTACGTC. Its translation: CSARDSVKNPSTTTPYYEQYV. The chain joins TRBV20-1 to TRBJ2-7; 7 positions agree with TRBD1. The CDR3 is 21 residues long. In germline, CDR1 is DFQATT, CDR2 SNEGSKA (reference sequence). The ends lost 6 bases at V and 3 bases at J; junction bases unmatched: 32.

V is TRBV18 and J is TRBJ1-2; D remains unclear. Germline values: CDR1 KGHSH, CDR2 LQKENI. This CDR3 has 14 amino acids. Between the trimmed V and J ends, which lost 0 bases and 8 bases, there was a span of 13 bases. CDR3 DNA sequence: TGTGCCAGCTCACCACCCCCCTGGGAAGTCGGCTACACCTTC. The encoded protein is CASSPPPWEVGYTF.

The V call is TRBV6-2 or TRBV6-3, the J call TRBJ2-7; D gene uncertain. The CDR3 totals 11 residues. Trimming shortened V by 5 bases and J by 7 bases, and 9 bases separated the two germline ends. Germline CDR1 is MNHEY and CDR2 is SVGEGT. This CDR3 reads CASSQGAEQYV. CDR3 sequence (DNA): TGTGCCAGCAGTCAAGGAGCGGAGCAGTACGTC.

This chain joins TRBV10-3 and TRBJ1-6; D is possibly TRBD1 (5 bases). V lost 2 bases and J 9 bases, leaving 14 bases between the germline ends. CDR3 length: 15 residues. Germline CDR1 and CDR2: ENHRY and SYGVKD. The chain's CDR3 is CAISEANTGGSPLHF. For the CDR3, the DNA is TGTGCCATCAGTGAGGCCAACACGGGGGGTTCACCCCTCCACTTT.

The rearrangement uses TRBV7-2 and TRBJ1-4; 7 nucleotides agree with TRBD1. Germline V lookup: CDR1 SGHTA, CDR2 FQGNSA. The CDR3 has 16 residues. Unmatched junction bases numbered 12, after V lost 1 base and J lost 10 bases. The CDR3 spells CASSLDFRTGKGKLFF. In DNA form, the CDR3 reads TGTGCCAGCAGCTTAGACTTCCGGACAGGAAAAGGAAAACTGTTTTTT.

The sample holds one count of this clonotype. The rearrangement uses TRBV19 and TRBJ1-2; D not resolved. The V gene's germline CDR1 is LNHDA and CDR2 SQIVND (reference sequence). Trimming left V 5 bases short and J 4 bases short, with 17 bases between. CDR3 length equals 15 residues. Here the CDR3 reads CASSFGLQGPYGYTF. The CDR3 DNA is TGTGCCAGTAGTTTTGGGCTCCAAGGGCCCTATGGCTACACCTTC.

This clonotype has just one count. The chain is built from TRBV6-2 or TRBV6-3 and TRBJ2-7, with 8 bases aligning to TRBD1. Germline assignment: CDR1 MNHEY and CDR2 SVGEGT. The CDR3 runs 15 residues. The trim removed 4 bases at V and 3 bases at J, leaving 8 bases unmatched. The CDR3 loop reads CASSSRQGKFYEQYF. In nucleotides, the CDR3 is TGTGCCAGCAGTTCACGACAGGGGAAATTCTACGAGCAGTACTTC.

A word on this clonotype: Sequence at one end of the junction differs from germline and may be a read error. The chain carries TRBV20-1 and TRBJ2-5, with D possibly being TRBD1 or TRBD2 (5 bases each). The CDR3 loop spans 15 amino acids. Per the germline V gene, CDR1 is DFQATT and CDR2 is SNEGSKA (reference sequence). The CDR3 DNA is TGCAGTGCCAGAGTGGTGGCAGGGAGTCAAGAGTCCCAGTACTTC. Translated, it gives CSARVVAGSQESQYF.

The chain has TRBV15 and TRBJ2-3, with TRBD2 matching over 8 bases. CDR1 is LNHNV and CDR2 is YYDKDF in the germline V gene (reference sequence). V was pared by 7 bases and J by 0 bases, with 3 bases of the junction left unmatched. This CDR3 contains 14 residues. As DNA, the CDR3 is TGTGCCACCATCCAGCGGGGGAGCACAGATACGCAGTATTTT. The encoded protein is CATIQRGSTDTQYF.

The CDR3 DNA is TGTGCCAGCAGCCCAAGGTCCCCCGGGGTAGGCAATGAGCAGTTCTTC. This sequence encodes CASSPRSPGVGNEQFF. V and J are TRBV14 and TRBJ2-1, with D possibly matching TRBD2 (5 bases). CDR3 length: 16 amino acids. Germline lookup yields CDR1 SGHDN and CDR2 FVKESK. V was pared by 4 bases and J by 6 bases, with 19 bases between.

V and J are TRBV20-1 and TRBJ2-7; the match to TRBD2 covers 7 bases. Trimming removed 4 bases from V and 5 bases from J; junction bases left unmatched: 5. The CDR3 has 12 residues. Germline values: CDR1 DFQATT, CDR2 SNEGSKA (reference sequence). The CDR3 DNA reads as TGCAGTGCTAAGAGCGGGGACCACGAGCAGTACTTC. Translating it yields CSAKSGDHEQYF.

The rearrangement uses TRBV7-2 and TRBJ2-4; D gene unclear. V was pared by 1 base and J by 7 bases, with 8 bases between. Germline V gene lookup returns CDR1 SGHTA and CDR2 FQGNSA. CDR3 length: 13 residues. The CDR3 DNA is TGTGCCAGCAGCTTAGGCACCGTCAACATTCAGTACTTC. Amino acids: CASSLGTVNIQYF.

The chain recombines TRBV20-1 with TRBJ1-2, with no clear D. CDR1 and CDR2 (germline): DFQATT, SNEGSKA (reference sequence). This CDR3 spans 13 amino acids. In DNA form, the CDR3 reads TGCAGGGCCGCTATTAAACCTAACTATGGCTACACCTTC. Translating it yields CRAAIKPNYGYTF.